This record covers a single TCR beta chain. Its antigen is unknown. TCRdb used MiXCR to reprocess the 5' RACE reads, holding one entry per CDR3 protein. The sample holds 1.5 million to 2 million distinct CDR3 sequences, about 30% seen once. The data stem from a study of identical twins. Broader study findings: Fewer insertions were carried by abundant cord blood beta clonotypes, but none was seen in memory repertoires. Conclusions were based on cross-sectional statistical analysis, without following the same donors. Out-of-frame beta chain sequences displayed weaker excess sharing between twins. Modelling underestimated the level of out-of-frame TCR alpha sharing observed in monozygotic twins.

The V and J ends lost 4 bases and 5 bases respectively, with 8 bases between them. The CDR3 consists of 13 residues. Per germline, CDR1 MNHNY and CDR2 SVGAGI (reference sequence). The receptor's source is a newborn girl in good health. What was sequenced was cord blood. V is TRBV6-6 and J is TRBJ2-2; D ambiguous. CDR3 region: CASSSLGTGELFF. CDR3 in DNA: TGTGCCAGCAGTTCCTTGGGGACCGGGGAGCTGTTTTTT.